This TCR beta chain emerged from a study of T-cell reconstitution after alpha-beta-depleted transplantation in children. Germline loops: CDR1 MDHEN, CDR2 SYDVKM. With 2 bases removed from V and 3 bases from J, the gap between germline ends came to 14 bases. CDR3 size: 16 residues. In this sample, this clonotype turned up a few times. Unique molecular identifiers were incorporated into the prepared TCRbeta library. TCRdb re-derived calls from the PCR reads in MiXCR, one entry per CDR3 protein. This sample has about a million distinct CDR3 sequences; roughly 29% occur once, and the top ten carry roughly 27%.

This receptor was obtained from a boy under two years old who had a stem cell transplant for SCID, so the T cells may come from the graft donor. The genes are TRBV28 and TRBJ2-1; TRBD1 might be the D (5 bases). Sequences were derived from PBMCs, mostly from graft donor cells, sampled 360 days after TCRalphabeta/CD19-depleted stem cell transplant. Written as DNA, the CDR3 is TGTGCCAGCAGTTTAGGTCCAGGACACCACTACAATGAGCAGTTCTTC. The encoded protein is CASSLGPGHHYNEQFF.